This T cell receptor (beta chain) was retrieved from a study of T cells in Graves' hyperthyroidism and ophthalmopathy (dated by TCRdb to about 2019). Regarding the study in general: Peripheral blood was collected at initial diagnosis, before any treatment. TCR V-J signatures able to tell the groups apart were searched for in a discovery cohort of some 97 patients, of whom around 42 had Graves' ophthalmopathy and around 56 had stable Graves' hyperthyroidism. Whether ophthalmopathy could be predicted prospectively was tested in an independent validation cohort made up of roughly 19 hyperthyroidism patients plus 17 patients who later progressed to ophthalmopathy. Once sampling was done, hyperthyroidism patients were given methimazole at a starting dose of 30 mg daily, whereas ophthalmopathy patients were given high-dose intravenous methylprednisolone. The 100 discovery patients were randomly divided into training and test sets at a 7:3 ratio. The paper reports TCR Vbeta CDR3 sequencing of over 130 peripheral blood samples: 43 ophthalmopathy, under 85 hyperthyroidism and approximately 17 progressor patients. Thyroid tissue and blood T-cell repertoires from six Graves' hyperthyroidism patients were also compared in the study.

General study outcomes and caveats: No statistical method was used to set the sample size in advance, and investigators knew the group allocation. Most expanded thyroid clonotypes (frequency above 0.001) were also found in blood, which suggests that blood repertoires may mirror thyroid immune responses. Ophthalmopathy was separated from stable hyperthyroidism by a 13 V-J signature model, with about 86% sensitivity and 81% to 83% specificity obtained in cross-validation and 80%/75% obtained in testing. During validation, the model predicted progression to ophthalmopathy a median of roughly six months ahead of onset, with around 70% sensitivity and 72% to 85% specificity.

V gives up 0 bases and J gives up 7 bases, and the segment between their germline ends measures 8 bases. CDR1 and CDR2 are read off the germline V gene as SGDLS and YYNGEE. Its CDR3 holds 13 amino acids, cysteine through phenylalanine. Only the CDR3 region is kept as DNA, spanning 39 bases read in frame from base 1. This clonotype was observed at least ten times. It lacks a known antigen. No clone much larger than this one lies a single base away; base qualities are absent. The TCR beta CDR3 regions were amplified from the RNA transcripts. The first round of RT-PCR for the TCR CDR3 was performed with the HTBI primer set and the Qiagen OneStep RT-PCR kit. Libraries were constructed in a second round of multiplex PCR, after which size selection and purification were performed. The libraries were sequenced on an Illumina HiSeq2000 using paired-end 100 bp reads. For the original study's pipeline: Raw data were processed with SOAPnuke, discarding reads with adapters, uncalled bases, mean Phred below 15, or no exact constant-primer or identifier match. COPE v1.2.5 was used to merge the high-quality paired reads, and each unique nucleotide sequence was defined as a clonotype. MiTCR v1.1 was used to align the clonotypes against IMGT TRBV, TRBD and TRBJ reference segments. Analysis was restricted to V-J combinations with a frequency above 0.0001, which covered 99.2% of repertoires. A TCS score was defined as the ratio of F50 (clonal expansion) to E x V (chaos), with BLOSUM62-based TCRdist applied between CDR3 peptides within each V-J. Welch's t-statistics and random forest reduced around 520 V-J features to 10 to 15, which were used in a naive Bayes classifier (R e1071). Clones were called with MiXCR by TCRdb after fastp trimmed the public reads at Q25, and only in-frame beta chains were retained. Records with the same CDR3 protein are collapsed into one entry carrying the most frequent genes and DNA. TCRdb, not the authors, supplied the V and J calls. This sample gives 500,000 to 550,000 distinct CDR3 sequences in total; 20% to 25% of them show up just once. The top ten constitute more than 20% of the sample.

Stable Graves' hyperthyroidism was defined as the absence of progression to ophthalmopathy over 18 months of follow-up. Hyperthyroidism patients were newly diagnosed, had a disease duration of under 2 months, and were aged 18 to 65 years. Any patient with an uncontrolled infection, another autoimmune disease, pregnancy or lactation was excluded. Diagnoses were established on the basis of clinical symptoms, serum thyroxine and TRAb, thyroid ultrasound, and orbital computed tomography. PBMCs were isolated from about 10 ml of fresh peripheral blood by Ficoll-Paque density gradient centrifugation. Total RNA was extracted using Trizol reagent, and RNA quality was assessed on an Agilent 2100 Bioanalyzer.

Sequencing input: blood. The sequence derives from a man younger than 30 with Graves' hyperthyroidism. This chain is built from TRBV9 and TRBJ1-5; 6 matching bases give a weak D call of TRBD1. This receptor has the CDR3 CASSVAGEQPQHF. The bases read TGTGCCAGCAGCGTAGCAGGGGAGCAGCCCCAGCATTTT.